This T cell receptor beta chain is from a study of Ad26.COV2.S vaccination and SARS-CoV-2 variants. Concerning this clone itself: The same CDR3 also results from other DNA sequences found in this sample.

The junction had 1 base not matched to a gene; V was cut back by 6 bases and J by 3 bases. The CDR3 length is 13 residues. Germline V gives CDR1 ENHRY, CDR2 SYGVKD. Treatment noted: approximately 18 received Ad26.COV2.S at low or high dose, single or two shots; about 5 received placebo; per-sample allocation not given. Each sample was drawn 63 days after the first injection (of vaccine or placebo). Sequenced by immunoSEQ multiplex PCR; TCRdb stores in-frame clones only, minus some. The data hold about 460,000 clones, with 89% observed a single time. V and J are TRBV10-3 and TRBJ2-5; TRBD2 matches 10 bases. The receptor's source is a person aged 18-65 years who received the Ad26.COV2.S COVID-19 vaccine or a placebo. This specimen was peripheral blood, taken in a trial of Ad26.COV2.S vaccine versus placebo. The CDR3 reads CAISLAGEETQYF. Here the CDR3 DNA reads TGTGCCATCAGCCTAGCGGGAGAAGAGACCCAGTACTTC.